These 22 T cell receptor beta chains were all obtained from the same sample, sequenced in a study of cytomegalovirus exposure and HLA in healthy donors (dated by TCRdb to between 2016 and 2019). Library preparation used the immunoSEQ multiplex PCR assay. Entries here come from immuneACCESS through TCRdb and include only in-frame sequences with V and J called. Some clones fail to appear in such tables; in the studies checked, an unresolved V gene covers under half of the shortfall, and the cause of the remainder is unknown. A total of more than 85,000 clones appear in this sample, more than 85% of them only once. Of the sample, approximately 4% falls within the top ten clones. The sequenced material came from PBMCs. The receptors derive from a woman between 18 and 29 years old in good health and CMV-seropositive.

The rearrangement uses TRBV7-9 and TRBJ1-5; D gene unclear. CDR1 and CDR2 from the germline V gene are SEHNR and FQNEAQ (reference sequence). V lost 5 bases and J 3 bases, leaving 11 bases between the germline ends. The CDR3 has 14 residues. CDR3 nucleotides: TGTGCCAGCAGCCCCGGGGTCATCAATCAGCCCCAGCATTTT. Translating it yields CASSPGVINQPQHF.

J is TRBJ2-5 and V is TRBV30; 9 bases are shared with TRBD2. This CDR3 is 15 amino acids long. Unmatched junction bases numbered 12, after V lost 5 bases and J lost 5 bases. The germline gives CDR1 GTSNPN, CDR2 SVGIG (reference sequence). CDR3 in amino acids: CAWGGIAGVMETQYF. CDR3 in DNA: TGTGCCTGGGGAGGCATAGCGGGAGTTATGGAGACCCAGTACTTC.

This sequence joins TRBV2 and TRBJ2-7, with D possibly being TRBD2 (5 bases). Germline loops: CDR1 SNHLY, CDR2 FYNNEI. Trimming pared 8 bases from V and 2 bases from J, leaving 16 bases between. The CDR3 runs to 14 residues. CDR3 residues: CASATGIQPYEQYF. The CDR3 DNA reads as TGTGCCAGCGCAACCGGGATTCAGCCCTACGAGCAGTACTTC.

The rearrangement joins TRBV5-1 to TRBJ2-1; tentatively, D is TRBD2 (5 bases). Looked up from germline, CDR1 is SGHRS and CDR2 is YFSETQ. The CDR3 consists of 15 residues. V was cut by 0 bases and J by 7 bases, with 14 bases left in between. CDR3 in DNA: TGCGCCAGCAGCTTGGCTCCAGGCTCGGGGAATGAGCAGTTCTTC. As protein: CASSLAPGSGNEQFF.

This clone was seen just once. This chain joins TRBV9 and TRBJ1-2, with D possibly being TRBD1 (6 bases). V was pared by 3 bases and J by 5 bases, with 11 bases between. The CDR3 runs 13 residues. The germline CDR1 and CDR2 sequences are SGDLS and YYNGEE. In DNA, the CDR3 is TGTGCCAGCAGCGCGAAACAGGGTTATGGCTACACCTTC. Translated: CASSAKQGYGYTF.

The rearrangement joins TRBV30 to TRBJ1-2; D might be TRBD1 (5 bases). CDR3 length equals 12 residues. Deletions cut 5 bases from V and 8 bases from J, with 15 bases between. Germline CDR1 and CDR2: GTSNPN and SVGIG (reference sequence). CDR3 region: CAWHGGGPGYTF. CDR3 DNA: TGTGCCTGGCACGGGGGGGGTCCGGGCTACACCTTC. Full variable domain (outside the CDR3, taken from reference TRBV30 and TRBJ1-2): SQTIHQWPATLVQPVGSPLSLECTVEGTSNPNLYWYRQAAGRGLQLLFYSVGIGQISSEVPQNLSASRPQDRQFILSSKKLLLSDSGFYLCAWHGGGPGYTFGSGTRLTVV.

This sequence joins TRBV7-9 and TRBJ2-1; 11 bases are a match to TRBD2. Germline-derived CDR1 and CDR2 are SEHNR and FQNEAQ (reference sequence). CDR3 length: 17 residues. Unmatched junction bases numbered 13, after V lost 4 bases and J lost 8 bases. The CDR3 region has the DNA TGTGCCAGCAGCTCTAGACTCGGACTAGCGGGTCGCGATGAGCAGTTCTTC. This gives the protein CASSSRLGLAGRDEQFF.

The chain recombines TRBV5-1 with TRBJ1-2; 9 nucleotides line up with TRBD1. In germline, CDR1 is SGHRS, CDR2 YFSETQ. The CDR3 consists of 14 residues. Trimming cost V 0 bases and J 7 bases; bases outside gene matches: 4. CDR3 bases: TGCGCCAGCAGCTTGGAGCGACAGGGGGGTGGCTACACCTTC. Translation: CASSLERQGGGYTF. The entire variable domain, with the rest obtained from reference TRBV5-1 and TRBJ1-2, is as follows: KAGVTQTPRYLIKTRGQQVTLSCSPISGHRSVSWYQQTPGQGLQFLFEYFSETQRNKGNFPGRFSGRQFSNSRSEMNVSTLELGDSALYLCASSLERQGGGYTFGSGTRLTVV.

This sequence joins TRBV5-6 and TRBJ2-5; TRBD2 aligns across 11 bases. Germline CDR1 reads SGHDT; CDR2 reads YYEEEE. J was trimmed by 1 base and V by 4 bases; bases with no gene match: 9. This CDR3 contains 17 residues. DNA for the CDR3: TGTGCCAGCAGCCCCGATCCCGGACTAGCGGGCCAAGAGACCCAGTACTTC. Amino acid sequence: CASSPDPGLAGQETQYF.

V and J are TRBV28 and TRBJ1-4; D uncertain. The CDR3 covers 13 residues. Trimming pared 6 bases from V and 8 bases from J, leaving 13 bases between. Germline V lookup: CDR1 MDHEN, CDR2 SYDVKM. In DNA, the CDR3 is TGTGCCAGCAGAAGCAGAGAGGAGGAAAAACTGTTTTTT. Translation gives CASRSREEEKLFF.

The V call is TRBV29-1, the J call TRBJ1-2; no clear D. The CDR3 consists of 12 residues. V lost 3 bases to trimming and J lost 8 bases, with 13 bases between them. Germline V gives CDR1 SQVTM, CDR2 ANQGSEA. The CDR3 coding sequence is TGCAGCGTTGACCCCCGCTCGGGAGGCTACACCTTC. This gives the protein CSVDPRSGGYTF.

The CDR3 sequence is CASSAIAGVYHNEQFF. The CDR3 DNA is TGTGCCAGCAGTGCCATAGCGGGAGTGTACCACAATGAGCAGTTCTTC. The chain links TRBV6-1 to TRBJ2-1; the match to TRBD2 covers 9 bases. Germline-derived CDR1 and CDR2 are MNHNS and SASEGT. The CDR3 consists of 16 residues. V shed 4 bases and J 5 bases; nucleotides not matched to a gene: 9.

The V call is TRBV5-4, the J call TRBJ2-6; the match to TRBD1 covers 8 bases. CDR1 is SGHNT, CDR2 YYREEE, per germline (reference sequence). The CDR3 is 19 amino acids. Trimming took 3 bases from V and 0 from J; bases not matched to a gene: 11. CDR3 DNA: TGTGCCAGCAGCTCCCCCCCCGGACAGGGAGCCTCTGGGGCCAACGTCCTGACTTTC. This gives the protein CASSSPPGQGASGANVLTF.

V usage is TRBV25-1 and J usage is TRBJ2-5; maybe TRBD2 (6 bases). Germline V gives CDR1 MGHDK, CDR2 SYGVNS. The CDR3 loop spans 14 amino acids. Trimming pared 6 bases from V and 5 bases from J, leaving 16 bases between. CDR3 in DNA: TGTGCCAGCAGGGGGACTCACCTCCGGGAGACCCAGTACTTC. This encodes CASRGTHLRETQYF. The full variable domain, in which reference TRBV25-1 and TRBJ2-5 provide the parts outside the CDR3, is EADIYQTPRYLVIGTGKKITLECSQTMGHDKMYWYQQDPGMELHLIHYSYGVNSTEKGDLSSESTVSRIRTEHFPLTLESARPSHTSQYLCASRGTHLRETQYFGPGTRLLVL.

The chain is built from TRBV23-1 and TRBJ2-7; 15 bases align to TRBD2. TRBV23-1 counts as an open reading frame of uncertain function. The CDR3 has 22 amino acids. Germline trimming cut 0 bases from V and 2 bases from J; bases unmatched to any gene: 17. The chain's CDR3 is CASSQSRPFRTSGRAGAYEQYF. The DNA for the CDR3 is TGCGCCAGCAGTCAATCACGCCCTTTTAGGACTAGCGGGAGGGCCGGTGCCTACGAGCAGTACTTC.

This chain links TRBV6-6 with TRBJ2-1; perhaps TRBD1 as D (6 bases). Germline values: CDR1 MNHNY, CDR2 SVGAGI (reference sequence). V was pared by 3 bases and J by 4 bases, with 10 bases between. CDR3 size: 14 residues. CDR3: CASSYRTEYNEQFF. The CDR3 DNA sequence: TGTGCCAGCAGTTATCGGACAGAATACAATGAGCAGTTCTTC.

The V gene is TRBV6-5, the J gene TRBJ2-7; 10 bases agree with TRBD2. Germline V gene sequence: CDR1 MNHEY, CDR2 SVGAGI. After removal of 7 bases from V and 6 bases from J, the junction contained 9 bases not matched to a gene. The CDR3 spans 14 residues. CDR3 DNA: TGTGCCAGCAAGGCAGCGGGAGGGAGGTCCGAGCAGTACTTC. Residues: CASKAAGGRSEQYF.

This clone is termed medium-sized. This sequence joins TRBV18 and TRBJ2-1, with 10 bases identical to TRBD2. Trimming at V came to 3 bases and at J to 9 bases, leaving 14 bases not matched to a gene. Germline values: CDR1 KGHSH, CDR2 LQKENI. The CDR3 length is 17 residues. The CDR3 here is CASSPPSLAGSAGEQFF. In DNA form, the CDR3 reads TGTGCCAGCTCACCCCCCTCACTAGCGGGATCTGCAGGTGAGCAGTTCTTC.

The chain joins TRBV7-9 to TRBJ1-1; D may be TRBD1 (5 bases). CDR1 is SEHNR, CDR2 FQNEAQ, per germline (reference sequence). CDR3 length equals 15 residues. V gave up 5 bases and J gave up 4 bases, with 17 bases separating them. CDR3 in DNA: TGTGCCAGCAGCCGCCGGGTGCGGGGGATCACTGAAGCTTTCTTT. Protein sequence: CASSRRVRGITEAFF.

CDR3 in DNA: TGTGCCAGTAGGCAACGGGAAGGGTCACCCCTCCACTTT. This encodes CASRQREGSPLHF. The chain carries TRBV19 and TRBJ1-6; unclear D gene. Trimming removed 6 bases at V and 10 bases at J, with 13 bases between. The germline V gene encodes CDR1 LNHDA and CDR2 SQIVND (reference sequence). The CDR3 has 13 residues.

The chain is built from TRBV28 and TRBJ1-2; 9 bases agree with TRBD1. J gave up 4 bases and V 6 bases, and 9 bases lay outside the gene matches. This CDR3 spans 15 amino acids. CDR1 is MDHEN and CDR2 is SYDVKM in the germline V gene. In DNA form, the CDR3 reads TGTGCCAGCAGGGATCCGGGACAGGGTCCCTATGGCTACACCTTC. This gives the protein CASRDPGQGPYGYTF.

The chain combines TRBV18 with TRBJ1-1; D ambiguous. The CDR3 contains 14 residues. The germline V and J ends were trimmed by 4 bases and 4 bases, with 13 bases remaining between them. Germline V gene sequence: CDR1 KGHSH, CDR2 LQKENI. CDR3 sequence: CASSQTGRSTEAFF. The DNA of the CDR3 is TGTGCCAGCTCACAAACCGGGAGATCCACTGAAGCTTTCTTT.